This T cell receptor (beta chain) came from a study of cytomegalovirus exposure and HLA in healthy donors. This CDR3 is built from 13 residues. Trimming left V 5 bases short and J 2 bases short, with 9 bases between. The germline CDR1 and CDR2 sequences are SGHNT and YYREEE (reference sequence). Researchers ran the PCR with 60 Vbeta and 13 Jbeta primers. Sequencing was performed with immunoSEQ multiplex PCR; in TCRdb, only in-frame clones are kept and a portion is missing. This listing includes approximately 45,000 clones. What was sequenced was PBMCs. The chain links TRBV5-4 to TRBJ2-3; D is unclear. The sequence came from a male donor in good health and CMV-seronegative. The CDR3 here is CASSNENTDTQYF. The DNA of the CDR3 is TGTGCCAGCAGTAACGAGAACACAGATACGCAGTATTTT.